Listed below are T cell receptor beta chains from one sample, sequenced in a study of T cells in Graves' hyperthyroidism and ophthalmopathy. One entry per CDR3 protein, called by TCRdb with MiXCR from the multiplex PCR reads. Of some 580,000 distinct CDR3 sequences in the sample, more than 15% were seen once. Sample: blood. The receptors were sampled from a middle-aged woman with Graves' ophthalmopathy. CDR3s include the opening cysteine and the closing phenylalanine or tryptophan. Each record gives: D gene, J gene, clone size, V gene, CDR3 protein, CDR3 DNA. D genes are given only for firm matches. Some rows have no size entry. The others give once, few or many, or a class for an expanded clone.

D: -; J: TRBJ2-6; size: -; V: TRBV19; CDR3: CASSSRRQGSGANVLTF; DNA: TGTGCCAGCTCCTCTCGCAGGCAGGGATCTGGGGCCAACGTCCTGACTTTC
D: -; J: TRBJ1-2; size: few; V: TRBV12-3/TRBV12-4; CDR3: CASNTTGTYNYGYTF; DNA: TGTGCCAGCAACACGACCGGGACATACAACTATGGCTACACCTTC
D: TRBD2; J: TRBJ2-3; size: many; V: TRBV5-1; CDR3: CASSSSGTSDTSTDTQYF; DNA: TGCGCCAGCAGCTCCTCCGGGACTAGCGATACAAGCACAGATACGCAGTATTTT
D: -; J: TRBJ1-2; size: few; V: TRBV27; CDR3: CASSLGVGDGYTF; DNA: TGTGCCAGCAGTTTGGGTGTCGGGGATGGCTACACCTTC
D: -; J: TRBJ2-5; size: many; V: TRBV18; CDR3: CASSQDSGGGETQYF; DNA: TGTGCCAGCTCTCAGGATAGCGGAGGGGGAGAGACCCAGTACTTC
D: -; J: TRBJ1-4; size: many; V: TRBV7-8; CDR3: CASSPNTGRANEKLFF; DNA: TGTGCCAGCAGTCCAAATACAGGGCGGGCTAATGAAAAACTGTTTTTT
D: -; J: TRBJ2-5; size: few; V: TRBV15; CDR3: CATSRELGLETQYF; DNA: TGTGCCACCAGCAGAGAGTTGGGGTTGGAGACCCAGTACTTC
D: -; J: TRBJ1-5; size: -; V: TRBV3-1; CDR3: CASSRREAGMTQPQHF; DNA: TGTGCCAGCAGCCGGCGGGAGGCAGGGATGACTCAGCCCCAGCATTTT
D: -; J: TRBJ1-1; size: many; V: TRBV5-1; CDR3: CASSMGTRNTEAFF; DNA: TGCGCCAGCAGCATGGGGACAAGGAACACTGAAGCTTTCTTT
D: -; J: TRBJ1-4; size: -; V: TRBV7-3; CDR3: CASSSPVKANEKLFF; DNA: TGTGCCAGCAGCTCTCCCGTGAAGGCTAATGAAAAACTGTTTTTT
D: -; J: TRBJ2-2; size: many; V: TRBV18; CDR3: CASSPQPQTANTGELFF; DNA: TGTGCCAGCTCACCACAGCCTCAAACCGCGAACACCGGGGAGCTGTTTTTT
D: -; J: TRBJ2-7; size: -; V: TRBV7-2; CDR3: CASSLMAGDREQYF; DNA: TGTGCCAGCAGCTTAATGGCAGGGGACCGTGAGCAGTACTTC
D: -; J: TRBJ2-5; size: many; V: TRBV5-8; CDR3: CASSSGGVYQETQYF; DNA: TGTGCCAGCAGCTCCGGAGGAGTATACCAAGAGACCCAGTACTTC
D: -; J: TRBJ2-1; size: -; V: TRBV7-2; CDR3: CASSLGIASDYNEQFF; DNA: TGTGCCAGCAGCTTAGGAATCGCTAGCGACTACAATGAGCAGTTCTTC
D: -; J: TRBJ1-6; size: many; V: TRBV11-2; CDR3: CASSTYWDSPLHF; DNA: TGTGCCAGCAGCACATACTGGGATTCACCCCTCCACTTT
D: -; J: TRBJ2-6; size: -; V: TRBV30; CDR3: CAWLKGSGANVLTF; DNA: TGTGCCTGGCTTAAGGGATCTGGGGCCAACGTCCTGACTTTC
D: TRBD1; J: TRBJ2-1; size: many; V: TRBV11-2; CDR3: CASSFSGTAAYNEQFF; DNA: TGTGCCAGCAGCTTTTCTGGGACAGCGGCCTACAATGAGCAGTTCTTC
D: TRBD1; J: TRBJ2-1; size: -; V: TRBV3-1; CDR3: CASSQLTGGTYNEQFF; DNA: TGTGCCAGCAGCCAACTTACAGGGGGCACCTACAATGAGCAGTTCTTC
D: -; J: TRBJ1-2; size: medium-sized; V: TRBV11-2; CDR3: CASSLDGQWGGGYTF; DNA: TGTGCCAGCAGCTTAGATGGGCAGTGGGGAGGTGGCTACACCTTC
D: -; J: TRBJ2-3; size: many; V: TRBV5-1; CDR3: CASSRQEPSTDTQYF; DNA: TGCGCCAGCAGCCGCCAGGAACCTAGCACAGATACGCAGTATTTT
D: -; J: TRBJ2-5; size: many; V: TRBV2; CDR3: CASTPGEGTQYF; DNA: TGTGCCAGCACCCCGGGGGAAGGGACCCAGTACTTC
D: -; J: TRBJ2-3; size: -; V: TRBV27; CDR3: CASSLWAGYTDTQYF; DNA: TGTGCCAGCAGTTTATGGGCAGGGTACACAGATACGCAGTATTTT
D: TRBD1; J: TRBJ2-1; size: once; V: TRBV11-1; CDR3: CASSLLTGGHEQFF; DNA: TGTGCCAGCAGCTTACTCACAGGGGGGCATGAGCAGTTCTTC
D: TRBD1; J: TRBJ1-2; size: -; V: TRBV12-3/TRBV12-4; CDR3: CASSLAPGGVYGYTF; DNA: TGTGCCAGCAGTTTAGCCCCAGGGGGCGTATATGGCTACACCTTC
D: TRBD2; J: TRBJ2-2; size: -; V: TRBV20-1; CDR3: CSARILLLAGTGELFF; DNA: TGCAGTGCTAGAATACTATTGTTAGCGGGCACCGGGGAGCTGTTTTTT
D: -; J: TRBJ1-1; size: many; V: TRBV29-1; CDR3: CSVRRGGGTEAFF; DNA: TGCAGCGTGCGACGGGGGGGAGGCACTGAAGCTTTCTTT
D: -; J: TRBJ1-1; size: many; V: TRBV18; CDR3: CASSPAYVNTEAFF; DNA: TGTGCCAGCTCACCAGCTTACGTGAACACTGAAGCTTTCTTT
D: TRBD2; J: TRBJ2-7; size: many; V: TRBV7-2; CDR3: CASSLAPSGSGYEQYF; DNA: TGTGCCAGCAGCTTAGCCCCTAGCGGGAGCGGCTACGAGCAGTACTTC
D: -; J: TRBJ2-1; size: -; V: TRBV5-1; CDR3: CASSTQTSGNEQFF; DNA: TGCGCCAGCAGCACCCAGACTAGTGGCAATGAGCAGTTCTTC
D: -; J: TRBJ1-1; size: many; V: TRBV3-1; CDR3: CASSQVDENTEAFF; DNA: TGTGCCAGCAGCCAAGTGGATGAGAACACTGAAGCTTTCTTT
D: -; J: TRBJ2-7; size: few; V: TRBV20-1; CDR3: CSASASGGAVGPEQYF; DNA: TGCAGTGCTTCCGCGAGTGGGGGGGCCGTTGGGCCCGAGCAGTACTTC
D: -; J: TRBJ2-5; size: many; V: TRBV7-8; CDR3: CASRSPIGGAPQYF; DNA: TGTGCCAGCAGGTCACCTATCGGGGGCGCTCCCCAGTACTTC
D: -; J: TRBJ1-6; size: many; V: TRBV20-1; CDR3: CSARRGVGGDSPLHF; DNA: TGCAGTGCTAGACGGGGGGTTGGAGGGGATTCACCCCTCCACTTT
D: -; J: TRBJ1-1; size: many; V: TRBV20-1; CDR3: CSAATGFEAFF; DNA: TGCAGTGCCGCAACAGGGTTTGAAGCTTTCTTT
D: -; J: TRBJ1-1; size: -; V: TRBV29-1; CDR3: CSVEKDSSNTEAFF; DNA: TGCAGCGTTGAAAAGGACAGCTCGAACACTGAAGCTTTCTTT
D: -; J: TRBJ2-7; size: many; V: TRBV28; CDR3: CASSLQDLSGEQYF; DNA: TGTGCCAGCAGTTTACAGGACTTGTCGGGCGAGCAGTACTTC
D: TRBD1; J: TRBJ1-1; size: -; V: TRBV4-2; CDR3: CASSRGTGLGNTEAFF; DNA: TGTGCCAGCAGCCGGGGGACAGGGCTGGGGAACACTGAAGCTTTCTTT
D: TRBD2; J: TRBJ2-1; size: many; V: TRBV7-8; CDR3: CASSLSPTGGAGNEQFF; DNA: TGTGCCAGCAGCTTAAGCCCTACGGGAGGGGCGGGGAATGAGCAGTTCTTC
D: -; J: TRBJ2-1; size: few; V: TRBV6-1; CDR3: CASATGGYYYNEQFF; DNA: TGTGCCAGCGCAACGGGGGGCTATTACTACAATGAGCAGTTCTTC
D: -; J: TRBJ1-1; size: -; V: TRBV18; CDR3: CASSRLEAEGTEAFF; DNA: TGTGCCAGCTCACGTCTGGAGGCCGAGGGCACTGAAGCTTTCTTT
D: -; J: TRBJ2-3; size: few; V: TRBV20-1; CDR3: CSARHGLAADTQYF; DNA: TGCAGTGCTAGACACGGACTGGCCGCAGATACGCAGTATTTT
D: -; J: TRBJ2-7; size: many; V: TRBV28; CDR3: CASSHASSYEQYF; DNA: TGTGCCAGCAGTCACGCGAGCTCCTACGAGCAGTACTTC
D: -; J: TRBJ2-1; size: few; V: TRBV28; CDR3: CASTRGGGNEQFF; DNA: TGTGCCAGCACCAGGGGGGGAGGCAATGAGCAGTTCTTC
D: -; J: TRBJ2-2; size: many; V: TRBV27; CDR3: CASSFSWDTGELFF; DNA: TGTGCCAGCAGTTTCAGCTGGGACACCGGGGAGCTGTTTTTT
D: TRBD2; J: TRBJ2-1; size: few; V: TRBV9; CDR3: CASSASIAGVSPNEQFF; DNA: TGTGCCAGCAGCGCAAGTATAGCGGGAGTGAGCCCCAATGAGCAGTTCTTC
D: TRBD2; J: TRBJ2-5; size: many; V: TRBV6-2/TRBV6-3; CDR3: CASRPTLAGGDGTQYF; DNA: TGTGCCAGCAGACCTACTCTAGCGGGAGGGGACGGGACCCAGTACTTC